This note documents a single TCR beta chain sequence. The antigen remains unidentified. This sample stems from a study of OX40 agonist ivuxolimab in advanced cancers. The overall study: Participants, roughly 80% male, averaged roughly 60 years of age, ranging from about 20 to 79.

Study-wide findings and caveats: Relative to CD4+, CD8+ T cells held more expanded clones on average.

The protocol was immunoSEQ multiplex PCR, while the TCRdb copy is restricted to in-frame clones and leaves out a portion. Of tens of thousands of clones listed, 88% were seen once; the top ten hold about 3.7%. The CDR3 covers 13 residues. The V end was cut by 3 bases, the J end by 1 base, with 6 bases between. Germline CDR1 and CDR2: KGHSH and LQKENI. Specimen: CD4+ or CD8+ T cells sorted from blood, collected in a trial of the OX40 agonist ivuxolimab. The V gene is TRBV18, the J gene TRBJ1-2; the D is unclear. This clonotype originated in an adult with an advanced solid tumor such as melanoma, head and neck, liver or kidney cancer. The CDR3 DNA is TGTGCCAGCTCACCCGGTGGTAACTATGGCTACACCTTC. It translates to CASSPGGNYGYTF.